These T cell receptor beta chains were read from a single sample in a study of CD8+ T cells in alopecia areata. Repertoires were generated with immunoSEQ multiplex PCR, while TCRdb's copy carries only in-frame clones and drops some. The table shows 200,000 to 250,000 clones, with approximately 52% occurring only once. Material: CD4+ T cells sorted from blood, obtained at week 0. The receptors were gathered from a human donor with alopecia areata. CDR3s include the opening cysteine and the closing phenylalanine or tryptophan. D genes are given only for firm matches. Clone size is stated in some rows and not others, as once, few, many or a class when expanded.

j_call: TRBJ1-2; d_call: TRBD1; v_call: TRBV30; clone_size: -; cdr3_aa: CACRNRGPGALAGYTF; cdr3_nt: TGTGCCTGCAGGAACAGGGGACCGGGAGCGTTGGCTGGCTACACCTTC
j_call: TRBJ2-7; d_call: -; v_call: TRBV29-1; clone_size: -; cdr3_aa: CSVVPSSYEQYF; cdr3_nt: TGCAGCGTTGTCCCCAGCTCCTACGAGCAGTACTTC
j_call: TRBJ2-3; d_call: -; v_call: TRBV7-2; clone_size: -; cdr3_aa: CASSLARKDTQYF; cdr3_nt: TGTGCCAGCAGCTTAGCGCGAAAAGATACGCAGTATTTT
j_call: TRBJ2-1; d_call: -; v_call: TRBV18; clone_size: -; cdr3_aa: CASSPSGTRGLVEQFF; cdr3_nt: TGTGCCAGCTCACCATCTGGGACTCGGGGTTTGGTTGAGCAGTTCTTC
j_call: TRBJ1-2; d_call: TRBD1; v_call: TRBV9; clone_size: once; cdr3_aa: CASSFLQGAGYGYTF; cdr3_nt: TGTGCCAGCAGCTTTTTACAGGGGGCTGGTTATGGCTACACCTTC
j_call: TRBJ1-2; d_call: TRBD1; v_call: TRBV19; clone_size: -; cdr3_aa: CATGGTGGIGYGYTF; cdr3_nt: TGTGCCACCGGGGGGACAGGGGGCATTGGCTATGGCTACACCTTC
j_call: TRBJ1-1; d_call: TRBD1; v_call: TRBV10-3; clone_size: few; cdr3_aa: CAISETPTGEKGEAFF; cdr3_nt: TGTGCCATCAGTGAGACACCGACAGGGGAGAAGGGTGAAGCTTTCTTT
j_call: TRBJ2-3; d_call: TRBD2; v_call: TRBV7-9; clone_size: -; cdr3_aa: CASSAGRGTDTQYF; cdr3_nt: TGTGCCAGCAGCGCGGGGAGGGGCACAGATACGCAGTATTTT
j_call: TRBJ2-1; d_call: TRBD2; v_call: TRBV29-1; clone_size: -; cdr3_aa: CSVGGLAGLNEQFF; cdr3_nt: TGCAGCGTTGGGGGACTAGCGGGTCTCAATGAGCAGTTCTTC
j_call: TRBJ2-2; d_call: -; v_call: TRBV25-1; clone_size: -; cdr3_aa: CASSEIGKDTGELFF; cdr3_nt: TGTGCCAGCAGTGAAATAGGGAAGGACACCGGGGAGCTGTTTTTT
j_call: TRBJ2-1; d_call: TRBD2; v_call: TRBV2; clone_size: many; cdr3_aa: CASTQSGRGGEQFF; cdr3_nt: TGTGCCAGCACCCAGAGCGGGAGAGGCGGTGAGCAGTTCTTC
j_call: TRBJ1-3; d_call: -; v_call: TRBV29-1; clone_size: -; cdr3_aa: CSANYGGTVSGNTIYF; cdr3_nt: TGCAGCGCAAATTACGGCGGGACCGTCTCTGGAAACACCATATATTTT
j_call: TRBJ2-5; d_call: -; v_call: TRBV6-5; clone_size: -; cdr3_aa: CASSLTGLGETQYF; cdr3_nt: TGTGCCAGCAGTCTTACAGGTTTAGGAGAGACCCAGTACTTC
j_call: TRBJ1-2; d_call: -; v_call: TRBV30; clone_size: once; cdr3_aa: CAWSVYLGGGYTF; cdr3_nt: TGTGCCTGGAGTGTATATCTGGGGGGAGGCTACACCTTC
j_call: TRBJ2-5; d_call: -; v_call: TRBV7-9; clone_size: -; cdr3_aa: CASSLAAGGPETQYF; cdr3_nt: TGTGCCAGCAGCTTAGCGGCAGGGGGGCCCGAGACCCAGTACTTC
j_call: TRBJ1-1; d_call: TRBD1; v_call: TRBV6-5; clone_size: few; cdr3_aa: CASRRQGAEAFF; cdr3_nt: TGTGCCAGCAGACGACAGGGCGCTGAAGCTTTCTTT
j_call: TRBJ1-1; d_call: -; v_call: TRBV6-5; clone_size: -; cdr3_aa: CASTVLGRVNTEAFF; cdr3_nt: TGTGCCAGCACAGTGCTCGGTCGAGTGAACACTGAAGCTTTCTTT